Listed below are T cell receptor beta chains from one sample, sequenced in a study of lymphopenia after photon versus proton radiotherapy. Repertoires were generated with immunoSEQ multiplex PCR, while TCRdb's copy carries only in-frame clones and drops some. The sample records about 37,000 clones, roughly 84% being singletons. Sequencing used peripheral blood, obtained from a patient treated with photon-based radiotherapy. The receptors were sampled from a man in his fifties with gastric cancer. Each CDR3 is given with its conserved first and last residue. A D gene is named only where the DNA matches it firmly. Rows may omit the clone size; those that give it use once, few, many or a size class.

cdr3_aa: CASSLVPGTEAFF
cdr3_nt: TGCGCCAGCAGCTTAGTCCCGGGCACTGAAGCTTTCTTT
j_call: TRBJ1-1
cdr3_length: 13
v_call: TRBV5-1
clone_size: NA
d_call: NA

cdr3_aa: CASSLASGTGAHEQYF
cdr3_nt: TGCGCCAGCAGCTTGGCCTCCGGGACAGGGGCGCACGAGCAGTACTTC
j_call: TRBJ2-7
cdr3_length: 16
v_call: TRBV5-1
clone_size: once
d_call: TRBD1

cdr3_aa: CASSLGPRAASGNTIYF
cdr3_nt: TGTGCCAGCAGCTTAGGTCCCCGGGCCGCGTCTGGAAACACCATATATTTT
j_call: TRBJ1-3
cdr3_length: 17
v_call: TRBV7-8
clone_size: NA
d_call: NA

cdr3_aa: CASSREQLSTTNEKLFF
cdr3_nt: TGTGCCAGCTCACGCGAGCAGTTATCGACAACTAATGAAAAACTGTTTTTT
j_call: TRBJ1-4
cdr3_length: 17
v_call: TRBV18
clone_size: NA
d_call: NA

cdr3_aa: CAIRQASGNTIYF
cdr3_nt: TGTGCCATCAGACAGGCCTCTGGAAACACCATATATTTT
j_call: TRBJ1-3
cdr3_length: 13
v_call: TRBV10-3
clone_size: NA
d_call: NA

cdr3_aa: CASSLGAGGAADTQYF
cdr3_nt: TGCGCCAGCAGCTTGGGGGCAGGGGGCGCAGCAGATACGCAGTATTTT
j_call: TRBJ2-3
cdr3_length: 16
v_call: TRBV5-1
clone_size: NA
d_call: TRBD1

cdr3_aa: CASSLDRAQPQHF
cdr3_nt: TGTGCCAGCAGCTTGGACAGGGCCCAGCCCCAGCATTTT
j_call: TRBJ1-5
cdr3_length: 13
v_call: TRBV5-8
clone_size: NA
d_call: NA

cdr3_aa: CAISLDGGQYEQFF
cdr3_nt: TGTGCCATCAGTTTGGACGGGGGGCAGTATGAGCAGTTCTTC
j_call: TRBJ2-1
cdr3_length: 14
v_call: TRBV10-3
clone_size: NA
d_call: NA

cdr3_aa: CATSRDRNSYEQYF
cdr3_nt: TGTGCCACCAGCCGGGACAGGAACTCCTACGAGCAGTACTTC
j_call: TRBJ2-7
cdr3_length: 14
v_call: TRBV2
clone_size: once
d_call: TRBD1

cdr3_aa: CASSTASAPSYNEQFF
cdr3_nt: TGTGCCAGTAGTACAGCTAGCGCCCCCTCCTACAATGAGCAGTTCTTC
j_call: TRBJ2-1
cdr3_length: 16
v_call: TRBV19
clone_size: NA
d_call: NA

cdr3_aa: CASTRGMNTEAFF
cdr3_nt: TGTGCCAGCACGAGGGGAATGAACACTGAAGCTTTCTTT
j_call: TRBJ1-1
cdr3_length: 13
v_call: TRBV6-5
clone_size: NA
d_call: NA

cdr3_aa: CASSLSRGGANVLTF
cdr3_nt: TGTGCCAGCAGCCTGAGTAGGGGTGGGGCCAACGTCCTGACTTTC
j_call: TRBJ2-6
cdr3_length: 15
v_call: TRBV7-2
clone_size: NA
d_call: NA

cdr3_aa: CASSLGTPGYGYTF
cdr3_nt: TGTGCCAGCAGCTTAGGGACGCCGGGATATGGCTACACCTTC
j_call: TRBJ1-2
cdr3_length: 14
v_call: TRBV7-8
clone_size: NA
d_call: NA

cdr3_aa: CASTGGWGGYTF
cdr3_nt: TGTGCCAGCACAGGGGGCTGGGGTGGCTACACCTTC
j_call: TRBJ1-2
cdr3_length: 12
v_call: TRBV2
clone_size: NA
d_call: TRBD1